Listed below are T cell receptor beta chains from one sample, sequenced in a study of T cells after yellow fever vaccination. TCRdb redid the calling of the 5' RACE reads with MiXCR, one entry per CDR3 protein. This table holds some 560,000 distinct CDR3 sequences, less than 20% found once. The input for sequencing was PBMCs, taken 15 days after the yellow fever booster vaccination. These receptor sequences come from a man aged 25-45 years who received the YFV17D yellow fever vaccine. CDR3s include the opening cysteine and the closing phenylalanine or tryptophan. A D gene is named only where the DNA matches it firmly.

cdr3_aa,j_call,d_call,v_call
CASSFDGAYEQYF,TRBJ2-7,-,TRBV5-1
CATSRDAPGRGSGELFF,TRBJ2-2,-,TRBV15
CASNPSPGGDSYEQYF,TRBJ2-7,-,TRBV6-2/TRBV6-3
CASSPQGESRTDTQYF,TRBJ2-3,TRBD1,TRBV12-3/TRBV12-4
CASSLDLAGPSYEQYF,TRBJ2-7,TRBD2,TRBV5-1
CASSLYRDSNQPQHF,TRBJ1-5,-,TRBV7-2
CASSPDSDTEAFF,TRBJ1-1,-,TRBV5-5
CASSEVPGQGRNTEAFF,TRBJ1-1,TRBD1,TRBV4-2
CASSQTTRSGETQYF,TRBJ2-5,-,TRBV4-2
CASSLRRGLAGYAAEQYF,TRBJ2-7,TRBD2,TRBV11-1
CSARGDTDTQYF,TRBJ2-3,-,TRBV20-1
CASSITGGQETQYF,TRBJ2-5,TRBD1,TRBV12-3/TRBV12-4
CASSLGSYLEGYTF,TRBJ1-2,-,TRBV7-9
CSASTGGTYEQYF,TRBJ2-7,TRBD1,TRBV20-1
CASGPGGTGELFF,TRBJ2-2,-,TRBV12-5
CASSLAGTGLGGELFF,TRBJ2-2,TRBD1,TRBV7-2
CASSLSVLAAQETQYF,TRBJ2-5,TRBD2,TRBV7-2
CASSYTSSSHEQLF,TRBJ2-1,-,TRBV11-2
CASSPLRADTQYF,TRBJ2-3,-,TRBV4-1
CATSREFGGRQYF,TRBJ2-7,-,TRBV15
CSATAGGRYEQYF,TRBJ2-7,TRBD2,TRBV20-1
CASSSFGTGLQETQYF,TRBJ2-5,-,TRBV7-2
CSAPLAGGLETQYF,TRBJ2-5,TRBD2,TRBV20-1
CASSLEQAASDPDTQYF,TRBJ2-3,-,TRBV5-1
CSARTGRKEAFF,TRBJ1-1,-,TRBV20-1
CASSSGDRWYEQYF,TRBJ2-7,-,TRBV14
CASSPIPGASFEQYF,TRBJ2-7,-,TRBV19
CASSLALAGVNEQFF,TRBJ2-1,TRBD2,TRBV5-1
CASSLFKSGGGETQYF,TRBJ2-5,TRBD2,TRBV28
CASSQARWDTQYF,TRBJ2-3,-,TRBV4-3